One sample yielded the 13 T cell receptor beta chains listed below, sequenced in a study of T cell changes during pregnancy in multiple sclerosis. The data were produced by immunoSEQ multiplex PCR, yet TCRdb's version contains in-frame clones alone and is incomplete. The table lists tens of thousands of clones, 85% to 95% of them singletons. Specimen: CD4+ T cells from peripheral blood mononuclear cells, collected in the third trimester of pregnancy. Source of these receptors: a female donor with multiple sclerosis, enrolled in a pregnancy study.

The V and J genes are TRBV6-6 and TRBJ1-3, with 10 bases aligning to TRBD1. CDR1 MNHNY and CDR2 SVGAGI come from the germline V gene (reference sequence). V dropped 8 bases and J dropped 6; count of bases not matched to a gene: 7. This CDR3 spans 14 amino acids. CDR3 bases: TGTGCCAGCCTAAGACAGGGGGCTGCAAACACCATATATTTT. Translation gives CASLRQGAANTIYF.

This sequence joins TRBV2 and TRBJ2-5; 14 positions agree with TRBD2. Germline CDR1 reads SNHLY; CDR2 reads FYNNEI. CDR3 length: 16 amino acids. Trimming took 8 bases from V and 3 from J; bases not matched to a gene: 8. The CDR3 spells CASLKGLAGVEETQYF. In nucleotides, the CDR3 is TGTGCCAGCCTAAAGGGACTAGCGGGAGTTGAAGAGACCCAGTACTTC.

The rearrangement links TRBV4-1 to TRBJ2-1; 9 bases fit TRBD2. Losses at the gene ends were 4 bases for V and 4 bases for J; bases not matched to a gene: 11. The CDR3 runs 17 residues. Germline V lookup: CDR1 MGHRA, CDR2 YSYEKL. Here the CDR3 reads CASSLAPRGRAYNEQFF. CDR3 nucleotides: TGCGCCAGCAGCCTAGCACCCCGCGGGAGGGCTTACAATGAGCAGTTCTTC.

The genes are TRBV7-3 and TRBJ2-5; 7 bases agree with TRBD2. The germline V gene has CDR1 SGHTA and CDR2 FQGTGA. The CDR3 length is 13 residues. Trimming cost V 1 base and J 5 bases; bases outside gene matches: 1. The CDR3 loop is CASSLMGGETQYF. CDR3 bases: TGTGCCAGCAGCTTAATGGGGGGGGAGACCCAGTACTTC.

This sequence joins TRBV25-1 and TRBJ2-7; D might be TRBD2 (6 bases). There are 13 residues in the CDR3. The V and J ends lost 8 bases and 1 base respectively, with 12 bases between them. Germline V gene sequence: CDR1 MGHDK, CDR2 SYGVNS. CDR3 bases: TGTGCCAGCTCCCGGGACTGGTCCTACGAGCAGTACTTC. It yields the protein CASSRDWSYEQYF.

The V call is TRBV4-3, the J call TRBJ2-2, with TRBD2 matching 8 bases. V shed 2 bases and J 0 bases; nucleotides not matched to a gene: 5. CDR1 LGHNA and CDR2 YSLEER come from the germline V gene. The CDR3 runs to 17 residues. The CDR3 here is CASSQFPGGANTGELFF. CDR3 in DNA: TGCGCCAGCAGCCAATTCCCCGGGGGGGCGAACACCGGGGAGCTGTTTTTT.

The J gene is TRBJ2-3, the V gene TRBV28, with a tentative D call TRBD2 (5 bases). This CDR3 region has 16 residues. With 4 bases removed from V and 2 bases from J, the gap between germline ends came to 16 bases. Germline-derived CDR1 and CDR2 are MDHEN and SYDVKM. The CDR3 here is CASSSPGSWATDTQYF. In nucleotides, the CDR3 is TGTGCCAGCAGTTCCCCGGGATCATGGGCCACAGATACGCAGTATTTT.

The rearrangement joins TRBV10-2 to TRBJ2-2, with 8 nucleotides matching TRBD2. Germline V gene sequence: CDR1 WSHSY, CDR2 SAAADI. The CDR3 sequence is 16 residues long. The J segment lost 4 bases and the V segment lost 7 bases, leaving 11 bases of the junction unmatched. Here the CDR3 reads CASNSPLGTSTGELFF. In DNA, the CDR3 is TGCGCCAGCAACTCCCCCCTCGGGACTAGCACCGGGGAGCTGTTTTTT.

J is TRBJ2-3 and V is TRBV15, with D unclear. With 1 base removed from V and 2 bases from J, the gap between germline ends came to 4 bases. CDR1 and CDR2 from the germline V gene are LNHNV and YYDKDF (reference sequence). The CDR3 is made up of 13 amino acids. The CDR3 sequence is CATSRGATDTQYF. For the CDR3, the DNA is TGTGCCACCAGCAGAGGGGCCACAGATACGCAGTATTTT. Looking up the rest from reference TRBV15 and TRBJ2-3 gives the full variable domain: DAMVIQNPRYQVTQFGKPVTLSCSQTLNHNVMYWYQQKSSQAPKLLFHYYDKDFNNEADTPDNFQSRRPNTSFCFLDIRSPGLGDTAMYLCATSRGATDTQYFGPGTRLTVL.

The chain carries TRBV18 and TRBJ1-2; D is uncertain. Germline V gene sequence: CDR1 KGHSH, CDR2 LQKENI. Trimming removed 1 base at V and 2 bases at J, with 8 bases between. The CDR3 length is 14 residues. Here the CDR3 reads CASSPLEENYGYTF. CDR3 bases: TGTGCCAGCTCACCACTAGAGGAAAACTATGGCTACACCTTC.

The chain uses TRBV9 and TRBJ2-5; 11 nucleotides align to TRBD1. The CDR3 has 15 residues. Trimming cost V 1 base and J 4 bases; bases outside gene matches: 3. Germline V lookup: CDR1 SGDLS, CDR2 YYNGEE. The CDR3 sequence: CASSVRTGGVETQYF. The CDR3 region has the DNA TGTGCCAGCAGCGTAAGGACAGGGGGCGTAGAGACCCAGTACTTC.

This rearrangement joins TRBV11-1 to TRBJ2-1, with D perhaps matching TRBD2 (6 bases). Per the germline V gene, CDR1 is SGHAT and CDR2 is FQDESV (reference sequence). The CDR3 is 15 residues long. Trimming cost V 1 base and J 0 bases, with 7 bases left between them. CDR3 coding DNA: TGTGCCAGCAGCTTAGGCGGGAACTCCTACAATGAGCAGTTCTTC. It codes for CASSLGGNSYNEQFF.

The chain has TRBV5-5 and TRBJ2-4; no firm D call. This CDR3 region has 17 residues. V was trimmed by 0 bases and J by 0 bases, leaving 13 bases between them. Germline-derived CDR1 and CDR2 are SGHKS and YYEKEE (reference sequence). The CDR3: CASSLAGPPLAKNIQYF. The CDR3 DNA reads TGTGCCAGCAGCTTGGCGGGTCCCCCACTAGCCAAAAACATTCAGTACTTC.